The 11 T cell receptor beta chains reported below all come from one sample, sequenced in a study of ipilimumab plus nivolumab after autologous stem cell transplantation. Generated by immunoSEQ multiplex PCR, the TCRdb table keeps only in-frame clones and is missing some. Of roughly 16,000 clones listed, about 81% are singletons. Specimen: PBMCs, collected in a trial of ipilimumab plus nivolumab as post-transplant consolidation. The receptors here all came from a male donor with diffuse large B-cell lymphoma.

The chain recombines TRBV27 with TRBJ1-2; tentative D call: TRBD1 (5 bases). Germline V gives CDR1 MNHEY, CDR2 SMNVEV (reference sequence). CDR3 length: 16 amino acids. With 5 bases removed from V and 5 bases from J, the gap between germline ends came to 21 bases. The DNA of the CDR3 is TGTGCCAGCAGTGGCGGGGGGGGGTTGGCGCGTTATGGCTACACCTTC. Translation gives CASSGGGGLARYGYTF.

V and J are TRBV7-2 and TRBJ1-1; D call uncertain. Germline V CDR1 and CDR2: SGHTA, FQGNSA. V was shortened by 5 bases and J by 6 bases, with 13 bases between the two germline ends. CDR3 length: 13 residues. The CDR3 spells CASSPRPVSEAFF. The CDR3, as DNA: TGTGCCAGCAGCCCACGGCCTGTTTCTGAAGCTTTCTTT.

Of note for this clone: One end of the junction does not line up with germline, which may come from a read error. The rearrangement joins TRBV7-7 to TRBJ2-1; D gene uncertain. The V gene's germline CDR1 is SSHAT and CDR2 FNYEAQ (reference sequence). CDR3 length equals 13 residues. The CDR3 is CASSSARDNEQFF. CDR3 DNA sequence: TGTGCTAGCAGCTCGGCTAGGGACAATGAGCAGTTCTTC.

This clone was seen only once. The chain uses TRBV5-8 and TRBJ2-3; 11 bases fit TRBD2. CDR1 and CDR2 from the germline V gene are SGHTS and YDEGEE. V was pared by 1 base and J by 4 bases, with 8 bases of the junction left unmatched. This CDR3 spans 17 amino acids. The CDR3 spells CASSLRLAGIGPDTQYF. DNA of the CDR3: TGTGCCAGCAGCTTGAGACTAGCGGGAATAGGACCAGATACGCAGTATTTT.

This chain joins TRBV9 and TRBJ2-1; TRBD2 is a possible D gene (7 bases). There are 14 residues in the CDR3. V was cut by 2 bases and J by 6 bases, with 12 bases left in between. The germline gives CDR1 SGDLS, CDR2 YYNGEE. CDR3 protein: CASSVGLQGNEQFF. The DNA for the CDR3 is TGTGCCAGCAGCGTGGGACTACAGGGCAATGAGCAGTTCTTC.

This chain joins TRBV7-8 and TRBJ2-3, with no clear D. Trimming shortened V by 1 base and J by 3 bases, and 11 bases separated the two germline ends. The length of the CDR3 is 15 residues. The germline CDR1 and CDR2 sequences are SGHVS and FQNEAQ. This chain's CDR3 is CASSLEDSSTDTQYF. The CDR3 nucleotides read TGTGCCAGCAGCTTAGAAGACTCGAGTACAGATACGCAGTATTTT.

In DNA form, the CDR3 reads TGCGCCAGCAGCGTCGGGTTACAAGAGACCCAGTACTTC. Encoded protein: CASSVGLQETQYF. The rearrangement uses TRBV5-1 and TRBJ2-5; D unclear. Germline V gives CDR1 SGHRS, CDR2 YFSETQ. The CDR3 length is 13 residues. Trimming shortened V by 4 bases and J by 2 bases, and 9 bases separated the two germline ends.

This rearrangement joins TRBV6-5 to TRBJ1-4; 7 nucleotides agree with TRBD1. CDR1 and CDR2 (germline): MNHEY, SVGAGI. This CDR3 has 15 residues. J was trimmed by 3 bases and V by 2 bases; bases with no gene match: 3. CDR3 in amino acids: CASSYAGQPNEKLFF. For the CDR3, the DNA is TGTGCCAGCAGTTACGCGGGACAGCCTAATGAAAAACTGTTTTTT.

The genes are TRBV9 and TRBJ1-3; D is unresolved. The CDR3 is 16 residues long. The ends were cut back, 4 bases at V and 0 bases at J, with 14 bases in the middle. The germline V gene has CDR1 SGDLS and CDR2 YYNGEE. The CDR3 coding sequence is TGTGCCAGCAGCCCGGCGGTCGGGGTCTCTGGAAACACCATATATTTT. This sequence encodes CASSPAVGVSGNTIYF.

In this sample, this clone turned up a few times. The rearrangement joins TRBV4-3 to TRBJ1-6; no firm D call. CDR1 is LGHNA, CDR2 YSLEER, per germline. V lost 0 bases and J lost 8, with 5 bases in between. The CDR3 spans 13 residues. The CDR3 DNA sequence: TGCGCCAGCAGCCAAGATAGGCATTCACCCCTCCACTTT. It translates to CASSQDRHSPLHF.

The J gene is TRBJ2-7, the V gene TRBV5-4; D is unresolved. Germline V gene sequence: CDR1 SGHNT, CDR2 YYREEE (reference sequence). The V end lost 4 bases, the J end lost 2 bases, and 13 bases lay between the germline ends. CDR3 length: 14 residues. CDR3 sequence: CASSPLAGPYEQYF. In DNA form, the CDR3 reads TGTGCCAGCAGCCCCTTAGCCGGCCCCTACGAGCAGTACTTC. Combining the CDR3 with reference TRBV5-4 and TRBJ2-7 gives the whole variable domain ETGVTQSPTHLIKTRGQQVTLRCSSQSGHNTVSWYQQALGQGPQFIFQYYREEENGRGNFPPRFSGLQFPNYSSELNVNALELDDSALYLCASSPLAGPYEQYFGPGTRLTVT.